This TCR beta chain was sequenced for a study of CD8+CD57+ T cells in acquired aplastic anemia. About the study: Across the sorted CD4+ and CD8+ cells, DNA amounts averaged about 3.2 ug. Findings and caveats of the study: Levels of CD8+ Simpson's diversity were not significantly distinct in patients versus controls.

About this clonotype: Its specificity is not known. A much larger clonotype is one base distant, so this may be a read error.

Genomic DNA templated the TCR beta VDJ and CDR3 profiling. MiXCR, run by TCRdb on the reads, gives a single entry per CDR3 protein. The table lists some 120,000 distinct CDR3 sequences, 55% to 60% of them singletons. Sequenced patients had shown CD8+CD57+ cell expansion by flow cytometry. CDR3 length: 15 residues. Germline V gene sequence: CDR1 SEHNR, CDR2 FQNEAQ (reference sequence). V lost 3 bases and J lost 5; bases outside the gene matches: 6. V usage is TRBV7-9 and J usage is TRBJ1-4, with TRBD1 matching 7 bases. The sample consisted of sorted CD4+, CD8+, or CD8+CD57+ T cells (not recorded which) from PBMCs. The sequence derives from a human donor with aplastic anemia. CDR3 in DNA: TGTGCCAGCAGCTTCGGGGACAGTCTCAATGAAAAACTGTTTTTT. This sequence encodes CASSFGDSLNEKLFF.